This T cell receptor (beta chain) appears in the sequencing data of a study of metastatic and nonmetastatic thyroid tumors. Germline V CDR1 and CDR2: DFQATT, SNEGSKA (reference sequence). Trimming cost V 6 bases and J 7 bases, with 14 bases left between them. CDR3 length equals 12 residues. No treatment had been given to any patient before thyroid surgery. Study-wide findings and caveats: For both blood and tumor, malignant thyroid tumors reportedly showed significantly higher TCR beta diversity than benign nodules did.

TCRdb reprocessed the PCR reads via MiXCR. The data hold tens of thousands of clones, with approximately 28% observed a single time. This clone appeared a few times. Its specificity is not known. The TCR was taken from a male donor with papillary thyroid cancer or a benign thyroid nodule (not recorded which). Some clones in this sample may be carry-over from other donors' samples. V and J are TRBV20-1 and TRBJ2-3; TRBD1 or TRBD2 may be the D gene (6 bases each). The sample consisted of blood. The CDR3 nucleotides are TGCAGTGCCAGCTGGGGGGCCCATACGCAGTATTTT. Residues: CSASWGAHTQYF.